This T cell receptor (beta chain) was documented in a study of shared T cell receptors in the human thymus (dated by TCRdb to 2020 to 2023). Looking at the study overall: The study investigated the way shared, self-reactive T-cell receptor alpha chains are produced in the human thymus.

Library method: the immunoSEQ multiplex PCR assay. This is the immuneACCESS table as TCRdb keeps it, with only in-frame sequences that have V and J called. A part of the clones is gone; compared with another copy, unresolved V genes explain less than half, and the rest is unexplained. In all, the sample holds hundreds of thousands of clones, and around 87% of those were seen once. Around 0.0099% of the sample comes from the top ten. Trimmed from V: 5 bases; trimmed from J: 0 bases; junction bases lacking a gene match: 2. Spanning cysteine to phenylalanine, the CDR3 consists of 16 amino acids. Kept here is only the CDR3 DNA, which spans 48 bases and is read in frame from base 1. The germline V gene (reference sequence) specifies GTSNPN as CDR1 and SVGIG as CDR2. This clone was found a few times. Its antigen remains undetermined. Base qualities are not provided; no much larger clone lies one nucleotide away. Other nucleotide sequences in the sample specify the same CDR3.

These records were also assigned to another study, of human thymus T cells. From that second study: Immunologically healthy infants undergoing open corrective cardiac surgery for congenital heart defects in Finland were used as donors. Thymus tissue was obtained as surgical resects removed during corrective cardiac surgery. Both the thymic and the peripheral blood repertoires appeared to show biased V and J gene segment usage. The related research reported highly overlapping thymic TCR repertoires among unrelated individuals. TCR alpha and beta repertoires from roughly eight infant thymus samples and a few related peripheral blood samples were characterized in the study. Donor ages ranged from roughly 7 to 250 days, and the cohort comprised 5 to 7 male and a couple of female infants. Thymocytes were mechanically released from the tissue and were stored as pellets of roughly 10-32 million cells at -70 degrees C. A QIAsymphony instrument was used to extract genomic DNA from frozen cell pellets. The immunoSEQ multiplex PCR assay was used to amplify the TCRB and TCRAD loci from a standardized amount of quality-controlled genomic DNA. The amplicons covered the V(D)J region and were long enough to include the CDR3 and to identify the V and J genes. Amplicon sequencing was performed on an Illumina platform through the commercial immunoSEQ service. Primer bias and sequencing errors were corrected as previously described, and TCRAD and TCRB were defined on the basis of the IMGT database. immunoSEQ Analyzer 3.0 and VDJTools were used for repertoire analysis, which covered basic statistics, V/J segment usage, diversity estimates, rarefaction and pairwise overlap. Diversity was estimated using the Chao1, ChaoE, Efron-Thisted, Shannon and inverse Simpson indices, and was also estimated on datasets down-sampled to the size of the smallest sample. Repertoire overlap was assessed by strict matching of CDR3 nucleotide sequence, V gene and J gene, and clustering was done by Jaccard-based multidimensional scaling. On average, thymus samples gave 650,000 to 850,000 unique TCRB clonotypes, whereas blood samples gave about 84,000.

This TCR was sampled from a boy in the first two years of life with a congenital heart defect. Donor details come from another sample of the same person, matched by shared clones. Source material: thymocytes. This chain is built from TRBV30 and TRBJ2-6; 12 bases in the junction line up with TRBD2. The nucleotide sequence reads as follows: TGTGCCTGGGGACTAGCGGGATCCTCTGGGGCCAACGTCCTGACTTTC. The encoded protein is CAWGLAGSSGANVLTF. Joined to the reference TRBV30 and TRBJ2-6 proteins, this CDR3 gives the full variable domain: SQTIHQWPATLVQPVGSPLSLECTVEGTSNPNLYWYRQAAGRGLQLLFYSVGIGQISSEVPQNLSASRPQDRQFILSSKKLLLSDSGFYLCAWGLAGSSGANVLTFGAGSRLTVL.